The 17 T cell receptor beta chains below were found in one sample sequenced in a study of neurological immune-mediated disorders. Each CDR3 protein gets one entry after TCRdb re-called the 5' RACE reads with MiXCR. The sample consists of 55,000 to 65,000 distinct CDR3 sequences, approximately 3.5% of them appearing once. What was sequenced was PBMCs. Receptors were obtained from a woman in her 30s with multiple sclerosis.

In this sample, this clonotype turned up many times. The chain has TRBV7-2 and TRBJ1-6; no definite D call. Germline loops: CDR1 SGHTA, CDR2 FQGNSA. The CDR3 sequence is 12 residues long. V was trimmed by 1 base and J by 16 bases, leaving 11 bases between them. The CDR3 DNA reads as TGTGCCAGCAGCTTAGTCTGGGAGCCTCTCCACTTT. Its translation: CASSLVWEPLHF. Looking up the rest from reference TRBV7-2 and TRBJ1-6 gives the full variable domain: GAGVSQSPSNKVTEKGKDVELRCDPISGHTALYWYRQSLGQGLEFLIYFQGNSAPDKSGLPSDRFSAERTGGSVSTLTIQRTQQEDSAVYLCASSLVWEPLHFGNGTRLTVT.

This clonotype was seen at least ten times. The chain recombines TRBV5-1 with TRBJ2-3, with TRBD2 matching over 7 bases. Germline V lookup: CDR1 SGHRS, CDR2 YFSETQ. This CDR3 has 14 residues. J was trimmed by 2 bases and V by 7 bases; bases with no gene match: 7. The CDR3 DNA sequence: TGCGCCAGCGGTCAACTAGCGATCACAGATACGCAGTATTTT. This translates into CASGQLAITDTQYF.

On this clonotype: At one end, the junction sequence differs from germline, possibly due to a read error. J is TRBJ2-1 and V is TRBV7-2, with a weak D call TRBD2 (5 bases). There are 15 residues in the CDR3. Germline CDR1 reads SGHTA; CDR2 reads FQGNSA. The CDR3 reads CASSLGTGPYNQQFF. Written as DNA, the CDR3 is TGTGCCAGCAGCTTAGGGACTGGACCCTACAATCAGCAGTTCTTC.

This clonotype appeared many times. This sequence joins TRBV5-1 and TRBJ2-3, with unresolved D. The CDR3 has 15 amino acids. Germline V gives CDR1 SGHRS, CDR2 YFSETQ. V lost 0 bases, J lost 6 bases, and 14 bases lay in between. In DNA form, the CDR3 reads TGCGCCAGCAGCTTGGGGCAGGCCTCAAGGGATACGCAGTATTTT. It translates to CASSLGQASRDTQYF.

This clonotype was picked up many times. The J gene is TRBJ2-7, the V gene TRBV6-6; 7 bases are shared with TRBD1. Per germline, CDR1 MNHNY and CDR2 SVGAGI (reference sequence). The CDR3 is 14 amino acids. With V trimmed by 7 bases and J by 0 bases, 6 bases remained unmatched. CDR3 residues: CASKLDRHSYEQYF. The CDR3 DNA reads as TGTGCCAGCAAACTGGACAGGCACTCCTACGAGCAGTACTTC.

This clonotype has ten or more counts. CDR3 sequence: CSVEGETNTEAFF. DNA of the CDR3: TGCAGCGTTGAGGGGGAGACGAACACTGAAGCTTTCTTT. This chain uses TRBV29-1 with TRBJ1-1; maybe TRBD1 (5 bases). V was trimmed by 3 bases and J by 1 base, leaving 9 bases between them. Germline V gene lookup returns CDR1 SQVTM and CDR2 ANQGSEA. The CDR3 has 13 residues.

This clonotype has just a few counts. The V gene is TRBV7-6, the J gene TRBJ1-1, with 10 bases lining up with TRBD1. CDR1 is SGHVS and CDR2 is FNYEAQ in the germline V gene. V lost 3 bases and J lost 2; bases outside the gene matches: 12. CDR3 size: 18 residues. The CDR3, as DNA: TGTGCCAGCAGCTTCCTCCCCCGGGACAGGGGTCCAAACACTGAAGCTTTCTTT. Amino acid sequence: CASSFLPRDRGPNTEAFF. The complete variable domain, with remaining parts taken from reference TRBV7-6 and TRBJ1-1, reads GAGVSQSPRYKVTKRGQDVALRCDPISGHVSLYWYRQALGQGPEFLTYFNYEAQQDKSGLPNDRFSAERPEGSISTLTIQRTEQRDSAMYRCASSFLPRDRGPNTEAFFGQGTRLTVV.

This clonotype showed up many times. The J gene is TRBJ2-3, the V gene TRBV5-1; the match to TRBD1 covers 11 bases. The CDR3 runs to 17 residues. Per the germline V gene, CDR1 is SGHRS and CDR2 is YFSETQ. V lost 0 bases and J lost 4; bases outside the gene matches: 7. CDR3 nucleotide sequence: TGCGCCAGCAGCTTGGCAACCGGGACAGGGGGAGCAGATACGCAGTATTTT. Encoded protein: CASSLATGTGGADTQYF.

This clonotype was seen ten or more times. One end of the junction fails to match germline, which may point to a read error. The genes are TRBV3-1 and TRBJ1-2; possibly TRBD1 for D (6 bases). Germline V CDR1 and CDR2: LGHDT, YNNKEL (reference sequence). This CDR3 has 14 amino acids. The CDR3 bases are TGTGCCAGCAGCCTAAAGGGTGCATACACCGGACAGAATTTC. Translating it yields CASSLKGAYTGQNF.

Ten or more counts support this clonotype. The chain employs TRBV20-1 and TRBJ1-3, with D perhaps matching TRBD1 (6 bases). The CDR3 length is 15 residues. The germline V gene encodes CDR1 DFQATT and CDR2 SNEGSKA (reference sequence). V lost 5 bases, J lost 7 bases, and 21 bases lay in between. CDR3 region: CSAGTDAGGGNTIYF. In nucleotides, the CDR3 is TGCAGTGCTGGGACGGATGCCGGGGGCGGGAACACCATATATTTT.

This clonotype came up many times. The chain joins TRBV12-3 or TRBV12-4 to TRBJ2-7; 7 bases map to TRBD1. CDR3 length: 13 residues. V shed 5 bases and J 5 bases; nucleotides not matched to a gene: 6. DNA for the CDR3: TGTGCCAGCAGTCTCACAGGGGTCAACGAGCAGTACTTC. Protein product: CASSLTGVNEQYF.

This clonotype has at least ten counts. This chain uses TRBV24-1 with TRBJ2-1; 8 positions agree with TRBD2. The CDR3 contains 12 residues. The junction had 4 bases not matched to a gene; V was cut back by 4 bases and J by 12 bases. Germline CDR1 KGHDR, CDR2 SFDVKD. CDR3 nucleotide sequence: TGTGCCACCAGTGACCGACTAGCGAGGCAGTTCTTC. Residues: CATSDRLARQFF.

This clonotype came up many times. The chain combines TRBV6-2 or TRBV6-3 with TRBJ1-1; 9 positions match TRBD1. CDR1 MNHEY and CDR2 SVGEGT come from the germline V gene. This CDR3 has 14 residues. Trimming cost V 7 bases and J 1 base; bases outside gene matches: 4. The DNA of the CDR3 is TGTGCCAGCACTGGGACAGGGTGGAACACTGAAGCTTTCTTT. Translated, it gives CASTGTGWNTEAFF.

This clonotype was picked up a small number of times. The CDR3 DNA reads as TGTGCCAGCAGCTTAGCGTCACGCCCGAGCATTCAGTACTTC. It codes for CASSLASRPSIQYF. The rearrangement uses TRBV7-2 and TRBJ2-4; D is unclear. The CDR3 runs to 14 residues. The V end was cut by 0 bases, the J end by 9 bases, with 12 bases between. Germline CDR1 reads SGHTA; CDR2 reads FQGNSA.

By sample share, this clonotype is medium-sized. The V and J genes are TRBV7-6 and TRBJ2-5; TRBD1 matches 7 bases. Germline CDR1 reads SGHVS; CDR2 reads FNYEAQ. J lost 4 bases, V lost 3 bases, and 2 bases had no gene match. This CDR3 region has 13 residues. This CDR3 reads CASSFDRVETQYF. The DNA of the CDR3 is TGTGCCAGCAGCTTCGACAGGGTAGAGACCCAGTACTTC.

This clonotype was counted at least ten times. The genes are TRBV3-1 and TRBJ1-5; no clear D. CDR1 is LGHDT and CDR2 is YNNKEL in the germline V gene (reference sequence). This CDR3 has 15 amino acids. Trimming stripped 4 bases from V and 0 bases from J, with 10 bases between. CDR3 protein: CASSLSGDSNQPQHF. CDR3 in DNA: TGTGCCAGCAGCCTCTCAGGAGATAGCAATCAGCCCCAGCATTTT.

This clonotype was counted many times. The chain employs TRBV20-1 and TRBJ2-3, with D possibly being TRBD2 (6 bases). Per germline, CDR1 DFQATT and CDR2 SNEGSKA (reference sequence). The CDR3 consists of 16 residues. The V end was cut by 1 base, the J end by 0 bases, with 14 bases between. Here the CDR3 reads CSARVRGLTSTDTQYF. CDR3 DNA: TGCAGTGCTAGAGTCCGGGGACTGACTAGCACAGATACGCAGTATTTT.